This TCR beta chain emerged from a study of blood T cell repertoires in COVID-19. The overall study: Some COVID-19 samples were acute and others convalescent; all came from the United States, Italy and Spain. Sources were T cells, B-cell-depleted T cells, or PBMCs; the material itself was cDNA or gDNA.

CDR1 and CDR2 from the germline V gene are SGHAT and FQNNGV. With 4 bases clipped from V and 0 bases from J, the junction kept 4 bases outside the gene matches. This CDR3 has 15 residues. Per the original methods: How many nucleated cells were present was estimated from reference gene primer amplification. Sequenced by immunoSEQ multiplex PCR; TCRdb stores in-frame clones only, minus some. From that table come the V and J calls and clone size; the DNA was used to work out D and trimming. The sample comprises some 300,000 clones, approximately 86% of which are singletons, and 2% to 3% rests with the top ten.

The V gene is TRBV11-2, the J gene TRBJ1-1, with 8 bases matching TRBD1. The sequence was obtained from a man younger than 30 with active or convalescent COVID-19. Sequencing was done on a sample of peripheral blood. The CDR3 loop is CASSSQGGLNTEAFF. CDR3 nucleotide sequence: TGTGCCAGCAGCTCACAGGGGGGGTTGAACACTGAAGCTTTCTTT.